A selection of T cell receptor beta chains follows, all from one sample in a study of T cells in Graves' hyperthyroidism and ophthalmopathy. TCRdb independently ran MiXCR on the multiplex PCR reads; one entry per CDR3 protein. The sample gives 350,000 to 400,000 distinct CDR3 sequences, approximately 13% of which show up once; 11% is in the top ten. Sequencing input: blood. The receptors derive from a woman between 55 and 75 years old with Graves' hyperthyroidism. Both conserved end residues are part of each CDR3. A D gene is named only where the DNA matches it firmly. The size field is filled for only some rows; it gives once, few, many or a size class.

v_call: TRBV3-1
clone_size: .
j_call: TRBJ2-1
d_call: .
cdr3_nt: TGTGCCAGCAGCCAAGATCCAGGGCCCTACAATGAGCAGTTCTTC
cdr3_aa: CASSQDPGPYNEQFF

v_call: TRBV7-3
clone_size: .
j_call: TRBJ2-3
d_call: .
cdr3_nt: TGTGCCAGCAGCCTATTGGGTCTCACAGATACGCAGTATTTT
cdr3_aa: CASSLLGLTDTQYF

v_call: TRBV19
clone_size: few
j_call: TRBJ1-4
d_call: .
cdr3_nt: TGTGCCAGTAGTAGCAGGGTGGTTAGTGAAAAACTGTTTTTT
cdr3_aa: CASSSRVVSEKLFF

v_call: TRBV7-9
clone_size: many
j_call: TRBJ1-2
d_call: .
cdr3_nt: TGTGCCAGCAGCCCGGGGACAAGGAGGGACTATGGCTACACCTTC
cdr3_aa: CASSPGTRRDYGYTF

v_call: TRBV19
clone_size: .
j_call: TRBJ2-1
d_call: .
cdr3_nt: TGTGCCAGTCGGTTAGGGGCGTACAATGAGCAGTTCTTC
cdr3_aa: CASRLGAYNEQFF

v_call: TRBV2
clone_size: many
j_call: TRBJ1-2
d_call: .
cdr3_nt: TGTGCCAGCAGTGTGGACAGCCAGAGCTATGGCTACACCTTC
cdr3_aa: CASSVDSQSYGYTF

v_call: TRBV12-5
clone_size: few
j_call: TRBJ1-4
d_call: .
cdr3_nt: TGTGCTAGTGGTTTGGTAAAGGGTTCCGCGACTAATGAAAAACTGTTTTTT
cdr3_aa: CASGLVKGSATNEKLFF

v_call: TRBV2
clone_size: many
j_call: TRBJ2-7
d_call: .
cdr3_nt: TGTGCCAGCATCCCCTTATTTCCCTCGACCTACGAGCAGTACTTC
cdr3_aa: CASIPLFPSTYEQYF

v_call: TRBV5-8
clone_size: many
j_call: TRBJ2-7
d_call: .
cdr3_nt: TGTGCCAGCAAACAGGGTCTCCCTCGCGAGCAGTACTTC
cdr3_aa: CASKQGLPREQYF

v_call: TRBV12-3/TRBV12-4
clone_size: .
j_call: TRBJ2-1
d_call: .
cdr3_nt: TGTGCCAGCAGATTAGACGGGGAGCAGTTCTTC
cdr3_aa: CASRLDGEQFF

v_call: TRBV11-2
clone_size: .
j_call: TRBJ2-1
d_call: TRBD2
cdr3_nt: TGTGCCAGCAGCCCCGGAGGGACTAGCGGGAGGGCAGACAATGAGCAGTTCTTC
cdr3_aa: CASSPGGTSGRADNEQFF

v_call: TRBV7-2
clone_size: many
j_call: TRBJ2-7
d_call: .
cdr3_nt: TGTGCCAGCAACTCTGGGGGAGTCGTGGACGAGCAGTACTTC
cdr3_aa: CASNSGGVVDEQYF

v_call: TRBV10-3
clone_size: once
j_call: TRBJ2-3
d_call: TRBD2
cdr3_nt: TGTGCCATCAGTGACTATGGGACTAGCGGGACCCCAGATACGCAGTATTTT
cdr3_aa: CAISDYGTSGTPDTQYF

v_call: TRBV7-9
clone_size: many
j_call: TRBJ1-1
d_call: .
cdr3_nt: TGTGCCAGCAGCTTCGACACGAACACTGAAGCTTTCTTT
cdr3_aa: CASSFDTNTEAFF

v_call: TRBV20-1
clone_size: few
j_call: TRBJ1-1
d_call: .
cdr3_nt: TGCAGTGCTAGAGAGGGGGGGATGAACACTGAAGCTTTCTTT
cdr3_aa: CSAREGGMNTEAFF

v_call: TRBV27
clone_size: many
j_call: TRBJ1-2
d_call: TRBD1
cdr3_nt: TGTGCCAGCAGTTCGACAGGGGGCAATGGCTACACCTTC
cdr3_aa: CASSSTGGNGYTF

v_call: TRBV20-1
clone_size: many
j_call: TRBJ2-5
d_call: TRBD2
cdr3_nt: TGCAGTGCCGTGCGGGAGGGAGAAGAGACCCAGTACTTC
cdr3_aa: CSAVREGEETQYF

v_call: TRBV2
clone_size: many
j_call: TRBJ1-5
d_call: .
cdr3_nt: TGTGCCAGCATGTTGGACACGCTAAATCAGCCCCAGCATTTT
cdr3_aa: CASMLDTLNQPQHF

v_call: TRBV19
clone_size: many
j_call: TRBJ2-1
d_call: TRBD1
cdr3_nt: TGTGCCAGTAGTAGGCGACAGGGGTACAATGAGCAGTTCTTC
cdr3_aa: CASSRRQGYNEQFF

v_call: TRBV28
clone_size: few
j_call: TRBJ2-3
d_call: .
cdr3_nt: TGTGCCAGCAAAGGGAGCCTGGCAGATACGCAGTATTTT
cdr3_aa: CASKGSLADTQYF

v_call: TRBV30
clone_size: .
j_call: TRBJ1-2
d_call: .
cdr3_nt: TGTGCCTGGGTCAAACAGGGACGAGAAGGCTACACCTTC
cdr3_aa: CAWVKQGREGYTF

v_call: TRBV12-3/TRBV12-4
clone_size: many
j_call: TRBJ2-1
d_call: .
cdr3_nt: TGTGCCAGCAGCCAGGGGCTCGGACTTGGCGCGGATGAGCAGTTCTTC
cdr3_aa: CASSQGLGLGADEQFF

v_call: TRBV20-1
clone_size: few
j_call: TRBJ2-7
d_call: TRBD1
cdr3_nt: TGCAGTGCTATGGGACAGAACTCCTACGAGCAGTACTTC
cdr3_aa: CSAMGQNSYEQYF